Listed below are T cell receptor beta chains from one sample, sequenced in a study of T-cell reconstitution after alpha-beta-depleted transplantation in children. TCRdb recomputed calls from the PCR reads with MiXCR, one row per CDR3 protein. This sample has 600,000 or so distinct CDR3 sequences, with 23% found just once. Sample: PBMCs, mostly from graft donor cells, taken 360 days after TCRalphabeta/CD19-depleted stem cell transplant. These receptors originate from a boy under two years old who had a stem cell transplant for acute myeloid leukemia, so the T cells may come from the graft donor. The CDR3 runs from the conserved cysteine through the conserved F or W. D genes are given only for firm matches. Some rows mark clone size as missing; the rest say once, few, many or name a class of expanded clone.

NA | TRBJ2-5 | TRBV9 | NA | TGTGCCAGCAGCTCTCGATACGGGTGGCGCGAAGAGACCCAGTACTTC | CASSSRYGWREETQYF
NA | TRBJ2-6 | TRBV5-5 | NA | TGTGCCAGCAGCCCAAACCTTGTGGGGGCCAACGTCCTGACTTTC | CASSPNLVGANVLTF
NA | TRBJ2-4 | TRBV6-5 | many | TGTGCCAGCAGTACACAGGGCCCCCTAGCCAAAAACATTCAGTACTTC | CASSTQGPLAKNIQYF
NA | TRBJ2-1 | TRBV6-4 | few | TGTGCCAGCAGTGACTGGCAGGGCTATGAGCAGTTCTTC | CASSDWQGYEQFF
TRBD1 | TRBJ1-2 | TRBV29-1 | few | TGCAGCGTTGAGGAGGGGGCGGGCTATGGCTACACCTTC | CSVEEGAGYGYTF
TRBD2 | TRBJ2-7 | TRBV4-3 | few | TGCGCCAGCAGCCAAGAAAGCGGGGGCTACGAGCAGTACTTC | CASSQESGGYEQYF
NA | TRBJ2-5 | TRBV28 | few | TGTGCCAGCAAAGATGTCAGCTTGTACCAAGAGACCCAGTACTTC | CASKDVSLYQETQYF
NA | TRBJ1-1 | TRBV20-1 | few | TGCAGTGCTAGACCCCCTGCCGGGGCGCAAACTGAAGCTTTCTTT | CSARPPAGAQTEAFF
TRBD2 | TRBJ2-3 | TRBV20-1 | many | TGCAGTGCTAGAGACCTTGGACTAGCGGGGGCATCAGATACGCAGTATTTT | CSARDLGLAGASDTQYF
TRBD2 | TRBJ2-1 | TRBV12-3/TRBV12-4 | NA | TGTGCCAGCAGTTTCGGGGGGTGGGGCCTAGAGCAGTTCTTC | CASSFGGWGLEQFF
TRBD2 | TRBJ2-1 | TRBV11-2 | NA | TGTGCCAGCAGCTTACGGGCGGGGGGCCAGACCTCCTACAATGAGCAGTTCTTC | CASSLRAGGQTSYNEQFF
NA | TRBJ1-1 | TRBV11-3 | NA | TGTGCCAGCAGCTTATCGGTGTTGGGGTTGGAGGACACTGAAGCTTTCTTT | CASSLSVLGLEDTEAFF
TRBD2 | TRBJ2-7 | TRBV2 | NA | TGTGCCAGCAGTCCCTCCAGCGGGGGTGCCTACGAGCAGTACTTC | CASSPSSGGAYEQYF
NA | TRBJ2-2 | TRBV29-1 | many | TGCAGCGTCGCGGCGAGGAACGGGGAGCTGTTTTTT | CSVAARNGELFF